This T cell receptor beta chain emerged from a study of shared clonotypes between healthy human individuals. The CDR3 covers 14 residues. Trimming shortened V by 3 bases and J by 7 bases, and 15 bases separated the two germline ends. Germline V lookup: CDR1 LNHDA, CDR2 SQIVND (reference sequence). A split of CD4+ cells into CD45RA+ naive and CD45RA-negative memory subsets was performed. Profiled with immunoSEQ multiplex PCR; TCRdb holds only in-frame clones, not every one. The data show 2 million to 3 million clones, with roughly 93% seen just once and about 0.38% held by the top ten. This receptor was obtained from a man aged 18 to 30 in good health. Some clones in this sample may be carry-over from other donors' samples. The gene calls are TRBV19 and TRBJ1-1; D possibly corresponds to TRBD1 (5 bases). The sequencing input was naive CD4+ T cells from PBMCs. Documented subset: CD45RA+ positively selected. This CDR3 reads CASSMGLGRDEAFF. The CDR3 DNA reads TGTGCCAGTAGTATGGGACTGGGCAGGGATGAAGCTTTCTTT.